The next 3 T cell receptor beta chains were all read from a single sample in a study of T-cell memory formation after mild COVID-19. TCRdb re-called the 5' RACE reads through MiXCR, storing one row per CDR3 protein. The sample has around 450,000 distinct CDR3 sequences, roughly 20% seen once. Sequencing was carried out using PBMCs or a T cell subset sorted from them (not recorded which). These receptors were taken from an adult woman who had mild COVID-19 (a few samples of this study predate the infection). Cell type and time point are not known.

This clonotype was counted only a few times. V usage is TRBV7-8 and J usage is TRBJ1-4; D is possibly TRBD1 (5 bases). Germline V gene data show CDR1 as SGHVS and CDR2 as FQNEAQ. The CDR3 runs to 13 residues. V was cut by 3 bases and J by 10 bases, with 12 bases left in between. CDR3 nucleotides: TGTGCCAGCAGCTTCCCCGGGGGGGTAAAACTGTTTTTT. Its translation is CASSFPGGVKLFF.

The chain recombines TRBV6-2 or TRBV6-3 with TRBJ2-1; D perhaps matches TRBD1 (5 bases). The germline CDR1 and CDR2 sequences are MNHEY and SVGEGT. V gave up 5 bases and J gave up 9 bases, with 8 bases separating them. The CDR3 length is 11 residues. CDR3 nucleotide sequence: TGTGCCAGCAGTATCCAGGGTGAGCAGTTCTTC. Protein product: CASSIQGEQFF.

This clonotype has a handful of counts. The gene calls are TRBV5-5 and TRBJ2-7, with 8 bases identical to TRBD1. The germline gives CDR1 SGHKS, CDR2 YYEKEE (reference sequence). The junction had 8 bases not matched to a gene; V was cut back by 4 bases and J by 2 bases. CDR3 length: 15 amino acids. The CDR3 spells CASSPTGGPTYEQYF. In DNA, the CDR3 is TGTGCCAGCAGCCCAACAGGGGGACCTACCTACGAGCAGTACTTC.